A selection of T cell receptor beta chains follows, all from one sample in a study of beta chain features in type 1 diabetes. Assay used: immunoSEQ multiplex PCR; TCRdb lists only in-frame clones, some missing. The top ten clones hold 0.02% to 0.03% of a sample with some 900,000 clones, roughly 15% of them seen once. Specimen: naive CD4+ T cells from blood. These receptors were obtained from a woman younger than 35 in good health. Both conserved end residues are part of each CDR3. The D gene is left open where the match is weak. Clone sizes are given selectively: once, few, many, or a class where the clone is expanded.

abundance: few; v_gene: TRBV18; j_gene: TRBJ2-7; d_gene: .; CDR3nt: TGTGCCAGCTCACCAGGAGGTTACGAGCAGTACTTC; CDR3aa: CASSPGGYEQYF
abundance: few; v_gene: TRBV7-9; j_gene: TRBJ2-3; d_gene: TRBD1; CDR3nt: TGTGCCAGCAGCTTATTACCGGGACAGGGCACAGATACGCAGTATTTT; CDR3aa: CASSLLPGQGTDTQYF
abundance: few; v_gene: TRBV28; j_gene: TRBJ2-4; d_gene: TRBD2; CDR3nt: TGTGCCAGCAGTGGACTAGCGGGAGCAACTTGGCCCAAAAACATTCAGTACTTC; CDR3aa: CASSGLAGATWPKNIQYF
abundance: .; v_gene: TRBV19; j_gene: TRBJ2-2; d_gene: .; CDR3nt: TGTGCCAGTAATCAGAAGGGGGTGACCGGGGAGCTGTTTTTT; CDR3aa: CASNQKGVTGELFF
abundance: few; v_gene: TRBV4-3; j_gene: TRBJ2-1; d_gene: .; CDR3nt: TGCGCCAGCAGCCAGGAACCCGGTCTAGAGCAGTTCTTC; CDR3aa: CASSQEPGLEQFF
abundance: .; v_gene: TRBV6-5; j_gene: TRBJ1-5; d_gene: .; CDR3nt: TGTGCCAGCAGTCCAAACGGGGGGAGCAATCAGCCCCAGCATTTT; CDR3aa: CASSPNGGSNQPQHF
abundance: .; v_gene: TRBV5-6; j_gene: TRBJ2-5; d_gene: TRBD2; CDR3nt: TGTGCCAGCAGCTTATACGGGGGGGACCGCCAAGAGACCCAGTACTTC; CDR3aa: CASSLYGGDRQETQYF
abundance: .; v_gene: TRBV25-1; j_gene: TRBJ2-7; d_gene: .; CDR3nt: TGTGCCAGCAGTGAACTCCGGGCTAACCGGGAGCAGTACTTC; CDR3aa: CASSELRANREQYF
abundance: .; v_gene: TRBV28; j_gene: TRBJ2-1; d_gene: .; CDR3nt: TGTGCCAGCAGGGAGGGGCCCTACCTTGGTGAGCAGTTCTTC; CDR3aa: CASREGPYLGEQFF
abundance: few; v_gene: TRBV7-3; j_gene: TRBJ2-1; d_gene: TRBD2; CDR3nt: TGTGCCAGCAGCTCGGGACTAGCGAGATACAATGAGCAGTTCTTC; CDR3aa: CASSSGLARYNEQFF
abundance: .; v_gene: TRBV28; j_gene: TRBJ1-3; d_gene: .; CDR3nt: TGTGCCAGCAGGTCCGGAGGCACCATATATTTT; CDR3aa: CASRSGGTIYF
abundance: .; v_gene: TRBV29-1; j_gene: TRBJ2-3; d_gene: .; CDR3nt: TGCAGCGCTTTCGTCAGTTCGGATACGCAGTATTTT; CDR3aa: CSAFVSSDTQYF
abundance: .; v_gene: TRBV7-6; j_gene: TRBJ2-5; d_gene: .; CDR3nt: TGTGCCAGCAGCTTAACCCGGGCTCTCCAAGAGACCCAGTACTTC; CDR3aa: CASSLTRALQETQYF
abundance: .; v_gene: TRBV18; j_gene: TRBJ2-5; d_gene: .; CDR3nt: TGTGCCAGCTCACCTGGCCAGGAGGAGACCCAGTACTTC; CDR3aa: CASSPGQEETQYF
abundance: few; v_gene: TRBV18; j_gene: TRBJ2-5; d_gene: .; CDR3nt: TGTGCCAGCTCAGAATGGTTTAGCCATGAGACCCAGTACTTC; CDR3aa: CASSEWFSHETQYF
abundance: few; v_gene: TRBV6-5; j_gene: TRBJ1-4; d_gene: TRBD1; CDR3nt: TGTGCCAGCAGTCGGACAGGGGCAACTAATGAAAAACTGTTTTTT; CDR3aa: CASSRTGATNEKLFF
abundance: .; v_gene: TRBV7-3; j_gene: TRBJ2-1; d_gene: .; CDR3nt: TGTGCCAGCAGAGATAATTGGGACTACAATGAGCAGTTCTTC; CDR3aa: CASRDNWDYNEQFF
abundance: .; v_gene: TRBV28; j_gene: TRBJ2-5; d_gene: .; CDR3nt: TGTGCCAGCAGTTCCGCCGCACAGGGAGACCAAGAGACCCAGTACTTC; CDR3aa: CASSSAAQGDQETQYF
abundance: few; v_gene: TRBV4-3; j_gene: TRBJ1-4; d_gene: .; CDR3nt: TGCGCCAGCAGCCAAGTCATCTTCCTGACTAATGAAAAACTGTTTTTT; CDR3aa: CASSQVIFLTNEKLFF
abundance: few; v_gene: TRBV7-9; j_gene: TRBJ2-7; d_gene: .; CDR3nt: TGTGCCAGCAGCTTTTGGTCTTCGTTTGGTGACGAGCAGTACTTC; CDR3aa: CASSFWSSFGDEQYF
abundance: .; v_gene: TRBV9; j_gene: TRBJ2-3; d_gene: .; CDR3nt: TGTGCCAGCAGCAGGGGACCAACTAGCACAGATACGCAGTATTTT; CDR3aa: CASSRGPTSTDTQYF
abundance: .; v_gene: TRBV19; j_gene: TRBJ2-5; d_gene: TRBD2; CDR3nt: TGTGCCAGTAGTATGGGGCTAGCGGGAGATCAAGAGACCCAGTACTTC; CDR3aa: CASSMGLAGDQETQYF